These 18 T cell receptor beta chains came from one sample sequenced in a study of cytomegalovirus exposure and HLA in healthy donors. The protocol was immunoSEQ multiplex PCR, while the TCRdb copy is restricted to in-frame clones and leaves out a portion. The sample lists about 49,000 clones, 94% seen once, with 7.8% in the top ten. The sequenced sample consisted of PBMCs. These receptors were taken from a woman under 30 in good health and CMV-seropositive.

In this sample, this clone turned up once. J is TRBJ2-2 and V is TRBV7-6; D is perhaps TRBD2 (6 bases). V was pared by 5 bases and J by 4 bases, with 17 bases between. The germline V gene has CDR1 SGHVS and CDR2 FNYEAQ. The CDR3 extends over 16 amino acids. The DNA for the CDR3 is TGTGCCAGCAGCACAGGTGCGGGATTGGGCACCGGGGAGCTGTTTTTT. It is translated as CASSTGAGLGTGELFF.

The chain recombines TRBV27 with TRBJ2-6, with a weak D call TRBD2 (6 bases). Trimming stripped 3 bases from V and 0 bases from J, with 12 bases between. Germline lookup yields CDR1 MNHEY and CDR2 SMNVEV (reference sequence). The CDR3 has 17 residues. The CDR3 is CASSFAGTPSGANVLTF. The CDR3 DNA reads as TGTGCCAGCAGTTTCGCGGGGACGCCCTCTGGGGCCAACGTCCTGACTTTC.

This rearrangement joins TRBV10-1 to TRBJ1-6; D is unresolved. V was trimmed by 6 bases and J by 6 bases, leaving 6 bases between them. CDR3 length equals 12 residues. Germline assignment: CDR1 WNHNN and CDR2 SYGVQD (reference sequence). CDR3 DNA: TGCGCCAGCAGGAGCGTTAATTCACCCCTCCACTTT. Translation: CASRSVNSPLHF.

The CDR3 DNA is TGCGCCAGCAGCTATCCTAGCGGGAGCCCACCATACGAGCAGTACTTC. It specifies CASSYPSGSPPYEQYF. The genes are TRBV5-1 and TRBJ2-7, with 10 nucleotides matching TRBD2. Germline V CDR1 and CDR2: SGHRS, YFSETQ. V was pared by 3 bases and J by 4 bases, with 10 bases of the junction left unmatched. The CDR3 is 16 residues long.

V gene TRBV28 combines with J gene TRBJ1-1; the D gene is possibly TRBD1 (6 bases). The germline V gene encodes CDR1 MDHEN and CDR2 SYDVKM. The CDR3 extends over 14 amino acids. Trimming took 5 bases from V and 1 from J, leaving 11 bases between them. The CDR3 DNA sequence: TGTGCCAGCAGTATCCGCAGGGGGAACACTGAAGCTTTCTTT. Its translation is CASSIRRGNTEAFF. Together with reference TRBV28 and TRBJ1-1, the CDR3 gives the full variable domain: DVKVTQSSRYLVKRTGEKVFLECVQDMDHENMFWYRQDPGLGLRLIYFSYDVKMKEKGDIPEGYSVSREKKERFSLILESASTNQTSMYLCASSIRRGNTEAFFGQGTRLTVV.

This chain links TRBV19 with TRBJ2-2, with D uncertain. Germline V lookup: CDR1 LNHDA, CDR2 SQIVND (reference sequence). CDR3 size: 13 residues. Trimming removed 1 base from V and 4 bases from J, with 4 bases in between. The CDR3 protein is CASSIASTGELFF. In nucleotides, the CDR3 is TGTGCCAGTAGTATAGCGAGCACCGGGGAGCTGTTTTTT.

The J gene is TRBJ1-4, the V gene TRBV18, with TRBD1 as a possible D gene (5 bases). The CDR3 is 15 residues long. Looked up from germline, CDR1 is KGHSH and CDR2 is LQKENI. Deletions cut 2 bases from V and 7 bases from J, with 14 bases between. CDR3 in DNA: TGTGCCAGCTCACCATCCAGGGCGATTGGTGAAAAACTGTTTTTT. Protein sequence: CASSPSRAIGEKLFF.

This clone was detected once. This chain uses TRBV9 with TRBJ2-7, with 9 bases identical to TRBD2. Germline V gene lookup returns CDR1 SGDLS and CDR2 YYNGEE. The junction had 7 bases not matched to a gene; V was cut back by 4 bases and J by 2 bases. This CDR3 contains 15 residues. CDR3 DNA sequence: TGTGCCAGCAGCTCGACTAGCGGACCCACCTACGAGCAGTACTTC. This sequence encodes CASSSTSGPTYEQYF.

The J gene is TRBJ2-1, the V gene TRBV6-5; possibly TRBD2 for D (6 bases). Trimming removed 2 bases at V and 5 bases at J, with 7 bases between. This CDR3 has 13 amino acids. CDR1 MNHEY and CDR2 SVGAGI come from the germline V gene. CDR3: CASSYRENNEQFF. The CDR3 coding sequence is TGTGCCAGCAGTTACCGGGAGAACAATGAGCAGTTCTTC.

The rearrangement joins TRBV13 to TRBJ2-7, with 11 bases fitting TRBD1. CDR1 and CDR2 (germline): PRHDT, FYEKMQ (reference sequence). V shed 1 base and J 7 bases; nucleotides not matched to a gene: 6. This CDR3 is built from 15 residues. The CDR3 DNA follows: TGTGCCAGCAGCTTAGTTGGGACAGGGGGTGGTGAGCAGTACTTC. Amino acid sequence: CASSLVGTGGGEQYF.

This chain joins TRBV6-1 and TRBJ2-1; D ambiguous. V gave up 7 bases and J gave up 0 bases, with 13 bases separating them. Germline loops: CDR1 MNHNS, CDR2 SASEGT. The CDR3 is 15 residues long. The CDR3 reads CASTSGGVSYNEQFF. CDR3 sequence (DNA): TGTGCCAGCACCTCCGGCGGTGTCTCCTACAATGAGCAGTTCTTC.

The chain has TRBV4-1 and TRBJ2-1, with 9 bases matching TRBD2. Trimming cost V 3 bases and J 4 bases; bases outside gene matches: 1. Germline V gene data show CDR1 as MGHRA and CDR2 as YSYEKL. The CDR3 sequence is 14 residues long. The CDR3, as DNA: TGCGCCAGCAGCCAGCGGGAGGGTTACAATGAGCAGTTCTTC. Translated, it gives CASSQREGYNEQFF.

Written as DNA, the CDR3 is TGTGCCAGCAGCTCCCTGCCCAACACACAGGCTGGGTATGGCTACACCTTC. Protein product: CASSSLPNTQAGYGYTF. The gene calls are TRBV7-9 and TRBJ1-2; tentatively, D is TRBD1 (5 bases). The V end lost 4 bases, the J end lost 5 bases, and 23 bases lay between the germline ends. Germline V gene lookup returns CDR1 SEHNR and CDR2 FQNEAQ (reference sequence). There are 17 residues in the CDR3.

The rearrangement links TRBV7-9 to TRBJ2-7; D is perhaps TRBD2 (5 bases). Germline V CDR1 and CDR2: SEHNR, FQNEAQ (reference sequence). This CDR3 has 14 residues. The V end lost 2 bases, the J end lost 3 bases, and 11 bases lay between the germline ends. In nucleotides, the CDR3 is TGTGCCAGCAGCTTACGAGGGTCTGGCTACGAGCAGTACTTC. Its translation is CASSLRGSGYEQYF.

J is TRBJ2-5 and V is TRBV7-2; D is unclear. With 2 bases removed from V and 4 bases from J, the gap between germline ends came to 8 bases. The CDR3 contains 13 residues. CDR1 is SGHTA, CDR2 FQGNSA, per germline. The CDR3 sequence: CASSLTNGETQYF. The CDR3 DNA is TGTGCCAGCAGCTTAACCAACGGAGAGACCCAGTACTTC.

This clone has just one count. The chain links TRBV7-2 to TRBJ2-5; weak D call: TRBD2 (6 bases). V dropped 5 bases and J dropped 5 bases, with 15 bases sitting between them. Germline V lookup: CDR1 SGHTA, CDR2 FQGNSA. The CDR3 is 14 residues long. CDR3 coding DNA: TGTGCCAGCAGCCGGAGCGGGTTTGGGGAGACCCAGTACTTC. Translated: CASSRSGFGETQYF.

The V and J genes are TRBV4-1 and TRBJ2-7; 7 nucleotides agree with TRBD1. J lost 4 bases, V lost 0 bases, and 9 bases had no gene match. Germline V gene lookup returns CDR1 MGHRA and CDR2 YSYEKL. The CDR3 length is 16 residues. The CDR3 nucleotides are TGCGCCAGCAGCCAAGATCAGGGGGTTGGGTTATACGAGCAGTACTTC. Translation: CASSQDQGVGLYEQYF.

The chain links TRBV28 to TRBJ2-1; perhaps TRBD2 as D (5 bases). CDR3 length equals 14 residues. The V gene's germline CDR1 is MDHEN and CDR2 SYDVKM. Trimming shortened V by 7 bases and J by 3 bases, and 13 bases separated the two germline ends. The CDR3 DNA reads as TGTGCCAGCATTGTGGGAGAGGGCTACAATGAGCAGTTCTTC. This codes for CASIVGEGYNEQFF. The complete variable domain, with remaining parts taken from reference TRBV28 and TRBJ2-1, reads DVKVTQSSRYLVKRTGEKVFLECVQDMDHENMFWYRQDPGLGLRLIYFSYDVKMKEKGDIPEGYSVSREKKERFSLILESASTNQTSMYLCASIVGEGYNEQFFGPGTRLTVL.